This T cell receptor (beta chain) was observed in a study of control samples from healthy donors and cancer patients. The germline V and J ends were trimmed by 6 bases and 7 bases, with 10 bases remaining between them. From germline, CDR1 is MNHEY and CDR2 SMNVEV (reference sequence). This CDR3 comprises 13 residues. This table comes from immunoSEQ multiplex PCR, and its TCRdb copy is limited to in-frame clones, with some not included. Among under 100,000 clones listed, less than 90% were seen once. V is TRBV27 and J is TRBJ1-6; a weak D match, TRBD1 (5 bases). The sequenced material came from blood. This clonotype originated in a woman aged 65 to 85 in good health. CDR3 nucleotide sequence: TGTGCCAGCAGCCCCGACAGAAATTCACCCCTCCACTTT. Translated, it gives CASSPDRNSPLHF.